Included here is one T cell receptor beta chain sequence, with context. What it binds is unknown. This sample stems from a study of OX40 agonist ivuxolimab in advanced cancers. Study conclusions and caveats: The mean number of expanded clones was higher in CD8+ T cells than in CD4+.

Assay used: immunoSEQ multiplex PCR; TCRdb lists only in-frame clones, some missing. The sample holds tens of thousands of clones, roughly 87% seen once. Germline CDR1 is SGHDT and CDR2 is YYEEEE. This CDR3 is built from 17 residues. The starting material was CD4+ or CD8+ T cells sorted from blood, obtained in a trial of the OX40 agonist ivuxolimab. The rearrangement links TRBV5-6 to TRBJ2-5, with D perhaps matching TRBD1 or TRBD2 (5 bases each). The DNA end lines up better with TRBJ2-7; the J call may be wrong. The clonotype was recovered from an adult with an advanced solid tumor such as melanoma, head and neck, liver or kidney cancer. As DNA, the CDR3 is TGTGCCAGCAGCCTGAATGGGGACCCTGGATTTATGTACGAGCAGTACTTC. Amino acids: CASSLNGDPGFMYEQYF.